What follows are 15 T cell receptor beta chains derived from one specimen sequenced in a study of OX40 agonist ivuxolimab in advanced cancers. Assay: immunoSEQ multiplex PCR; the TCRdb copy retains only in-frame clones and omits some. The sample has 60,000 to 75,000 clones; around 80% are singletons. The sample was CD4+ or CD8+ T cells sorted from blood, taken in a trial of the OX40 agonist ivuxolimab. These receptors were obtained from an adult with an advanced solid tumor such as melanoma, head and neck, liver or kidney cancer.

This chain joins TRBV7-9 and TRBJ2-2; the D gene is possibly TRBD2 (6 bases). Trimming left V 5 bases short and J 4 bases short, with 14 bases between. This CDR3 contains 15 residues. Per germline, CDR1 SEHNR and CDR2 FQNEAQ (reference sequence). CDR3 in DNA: TGTGCCAGCAGCCCCCAGAGGGGAGGCACCGGGGAGCTGTTTTTT. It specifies CASSPQRGGTGELFF. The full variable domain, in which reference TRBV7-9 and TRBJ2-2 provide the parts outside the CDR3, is DTGVSQNPRHKITKRGQNVTFRCDPISEHNRLYWYRQTLGQGPEFLTYFQNEAQLEKSRLLSDRFSAERPKGSFSTLEIQRTEQGDSAMYLCASSPQRGGTGELFFGEGSRLTVL.

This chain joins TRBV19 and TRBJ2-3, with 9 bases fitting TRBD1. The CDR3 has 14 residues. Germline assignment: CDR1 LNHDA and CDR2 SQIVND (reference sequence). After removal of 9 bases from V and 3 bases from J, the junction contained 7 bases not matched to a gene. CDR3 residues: CASKDRGPTDTQYF. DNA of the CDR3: TGTGCCAGCAAGGACAGGGGTCCTACAGATACGCAGTATTTT.

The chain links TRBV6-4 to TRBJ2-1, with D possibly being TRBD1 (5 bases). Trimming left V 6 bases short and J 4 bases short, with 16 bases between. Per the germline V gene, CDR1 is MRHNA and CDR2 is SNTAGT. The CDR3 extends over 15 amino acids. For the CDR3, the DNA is TGTGCCAGCAGCCACAGGATATGGGGTTACAATGAGCAGTTCTTC. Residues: CASSHRIWGYNEQFF.

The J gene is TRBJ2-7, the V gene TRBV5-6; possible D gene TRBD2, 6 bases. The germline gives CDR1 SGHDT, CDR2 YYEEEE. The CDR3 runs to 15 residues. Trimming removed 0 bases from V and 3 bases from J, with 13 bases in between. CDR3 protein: CASSLGAGTNYEQYF. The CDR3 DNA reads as TGTGCCAGCAGCTTGGGTGCGGGGACCAACTACGAGCAGTACTTC.

The CDR3 reads CASSYSRGYEQYF. The DNA of the CDR3 is TGTGCCAGCAGTTACTCAAGGGGCTACGAGCAGTACTTC. The chain joins TRBV6-5 to TRBJ2-7; D is possibly TRBD1 (5 bases). The V gene's germline CDR1 is MNHEY and CDR2 SVGAGI. This CDR3 has 13 residues. Trimming stripped 0 bases from V and 3 bases from J, with 6 bases between.

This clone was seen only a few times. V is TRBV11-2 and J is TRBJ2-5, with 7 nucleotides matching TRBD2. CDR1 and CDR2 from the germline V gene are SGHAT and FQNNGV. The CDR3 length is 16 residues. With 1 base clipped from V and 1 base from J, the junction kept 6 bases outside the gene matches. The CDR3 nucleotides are TGTGCCAGCAGCTTAGGCGCGGGGGTCCCCCAAGAGACCCAGTACTTC. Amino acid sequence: CASSLGAGVPQETQYF.

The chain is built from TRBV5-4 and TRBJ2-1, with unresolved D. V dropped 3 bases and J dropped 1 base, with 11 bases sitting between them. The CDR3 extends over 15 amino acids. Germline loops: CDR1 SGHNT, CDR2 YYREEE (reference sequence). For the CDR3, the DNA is TGTGCCAGCAGCTCCCCTAGTTCTTCCTACAATGAGCAGTTCTTC. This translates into CASSSPSSSYNEQFF.

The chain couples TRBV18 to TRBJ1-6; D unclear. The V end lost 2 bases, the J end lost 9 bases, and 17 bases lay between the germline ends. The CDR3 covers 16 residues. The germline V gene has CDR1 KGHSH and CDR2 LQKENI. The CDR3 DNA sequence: TGTGCCAGCTCACCAGCGGAGGCAGGTTCACGTTCACCCCTCCACTTT. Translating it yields CASSPAEAGSRSPLHF.

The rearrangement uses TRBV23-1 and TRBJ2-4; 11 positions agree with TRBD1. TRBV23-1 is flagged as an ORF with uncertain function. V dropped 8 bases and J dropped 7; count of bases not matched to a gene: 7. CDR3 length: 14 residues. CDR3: CASGSRDRGNIQYF. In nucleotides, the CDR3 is TGCGCCAGCGGTTCCCGGGACAGGGGGAACATTCAGTACTTC.

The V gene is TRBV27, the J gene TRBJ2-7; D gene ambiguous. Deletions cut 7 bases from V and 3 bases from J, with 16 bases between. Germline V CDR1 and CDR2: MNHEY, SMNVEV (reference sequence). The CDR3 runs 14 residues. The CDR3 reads CASMPFGAFYEQYF. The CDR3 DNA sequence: TGTGCCAGCATGCCTTTTGGAGCCTTCTACGAGCAGTACTTC.

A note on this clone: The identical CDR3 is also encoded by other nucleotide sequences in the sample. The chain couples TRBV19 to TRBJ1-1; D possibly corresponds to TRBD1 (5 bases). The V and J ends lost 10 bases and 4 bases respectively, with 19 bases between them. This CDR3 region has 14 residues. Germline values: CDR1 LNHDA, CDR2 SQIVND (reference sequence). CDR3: CATLPGGVSTEAFF. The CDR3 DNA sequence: TGTGCCACCCTACCGGGGGGGGTATCCACTGAAGCTTTCTTT.

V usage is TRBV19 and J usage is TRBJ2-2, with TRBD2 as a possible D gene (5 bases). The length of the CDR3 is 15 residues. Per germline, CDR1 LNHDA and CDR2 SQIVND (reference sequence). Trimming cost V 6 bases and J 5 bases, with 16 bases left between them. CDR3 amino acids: CASSPAREGTGELFF. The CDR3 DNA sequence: TGTGCCAGTAGCCCCGCGAGGGAAGGGACCGGGGAGCTGTTTTTT.

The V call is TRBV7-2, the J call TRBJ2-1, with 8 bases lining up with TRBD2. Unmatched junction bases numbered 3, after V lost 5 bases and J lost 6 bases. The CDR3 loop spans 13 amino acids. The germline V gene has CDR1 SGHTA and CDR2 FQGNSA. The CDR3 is CASSGGLGNEQFF. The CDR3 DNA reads TGTGCCAGCAGCGGGGGACTAGGCAATGAGCAGTTCTTC.

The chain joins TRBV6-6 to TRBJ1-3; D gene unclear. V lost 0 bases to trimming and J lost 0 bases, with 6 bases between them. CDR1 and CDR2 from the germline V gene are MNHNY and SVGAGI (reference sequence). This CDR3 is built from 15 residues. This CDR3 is CASSYSEGSGNTIYF. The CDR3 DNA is TGTGCCAGCAGTTACTCTGAGGGCTCTGGAAACACCATATATTTT.

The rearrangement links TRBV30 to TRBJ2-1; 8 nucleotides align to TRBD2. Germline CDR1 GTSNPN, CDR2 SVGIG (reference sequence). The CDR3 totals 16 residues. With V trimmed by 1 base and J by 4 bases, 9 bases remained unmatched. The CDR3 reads CAWSALTGGAYNEQFF. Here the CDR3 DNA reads TGTGCCTGGAGTGCCCTAACCGGGGGGGCTTACAATGAGCAGTTCTTC.